This T cell receptor (beta chain) was retrieved from a study of OX40 agonist ivuxolimab in advanced cancers. Study context: The study treated patients with ivuxolimab, an agonistic anti-OX40 (CD134) antibody.

V lost 3 bases and J 7 bases, leaving 17 bases between the germline ends. The CDR3 covers 15 residues. Germline CDR1 is LNHDA and CDR2 is SQIVND (reference sequence). Some clones are missing from TCRdb's copy, which holds only in-frame ones; the method was immunoSEQ multiplex PCR. The sample holds roughly 79,000 clones, 91% seen once. Study outcomes and limitations: At doses 0.1 to 3.0 mg/kg, CD4+ and CD8+ clones expanded.

Systemic immunosuppression or a history of autoimmune disease excluded patients. A note on this clone: What it binds is not known.

This chain joins TRBV19 and TRBJ2-3, with a weak D call TRBD2 (5 bases). The TCR originated in an adult with an advanced solid tumor such as melanoma, head and neck, liver or kidney cancer. Sequenced material: CD4+ or CD8+ T cells sorted from blood, taken in a trial of the OX40 agonist ivuxolimab. The CDR3 bases are TGTGCCAGTAGTATCGGTAGCGTCTTCCCCAATACGCAGTATTTT. Translating gives CASSIGSVFPNTQYF.